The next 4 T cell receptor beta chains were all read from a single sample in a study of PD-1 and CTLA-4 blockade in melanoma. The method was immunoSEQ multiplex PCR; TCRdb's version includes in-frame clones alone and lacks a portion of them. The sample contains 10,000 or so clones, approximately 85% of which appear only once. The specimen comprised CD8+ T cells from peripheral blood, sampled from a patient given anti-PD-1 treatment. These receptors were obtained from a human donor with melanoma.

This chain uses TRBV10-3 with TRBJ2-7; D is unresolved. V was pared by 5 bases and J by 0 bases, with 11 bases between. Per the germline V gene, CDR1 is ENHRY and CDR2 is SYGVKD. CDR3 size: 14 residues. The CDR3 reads CAISSGPRSYEQYF. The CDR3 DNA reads TGTGCCATCAGTTCCGGGCCGCGCTCCTACGAGCAGTACTTC.

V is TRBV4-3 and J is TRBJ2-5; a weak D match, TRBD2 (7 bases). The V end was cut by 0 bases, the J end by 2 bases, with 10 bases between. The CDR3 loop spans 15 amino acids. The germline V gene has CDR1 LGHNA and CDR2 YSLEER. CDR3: CASSQEGRGQETQYF. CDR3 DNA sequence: TGCGCCAGCAGCCAAGAAGGGAGGGGGCAAGAGACCCAGTACTTC.

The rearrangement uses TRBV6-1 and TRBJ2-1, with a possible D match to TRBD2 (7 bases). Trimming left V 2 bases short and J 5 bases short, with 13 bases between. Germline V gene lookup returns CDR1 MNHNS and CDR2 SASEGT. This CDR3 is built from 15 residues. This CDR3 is CASSEWGGSHNEQFF. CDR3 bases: TGTGCCAGCAGTGAATGGGGGGGCTCTCACAATGAGCAGTTCTTC.

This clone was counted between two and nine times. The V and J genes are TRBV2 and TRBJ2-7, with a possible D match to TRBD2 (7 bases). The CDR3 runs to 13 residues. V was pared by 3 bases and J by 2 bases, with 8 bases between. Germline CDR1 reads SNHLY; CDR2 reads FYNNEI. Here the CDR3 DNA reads TGTGCCAGCAGTGAGGGGGGGCCCTACGAGCAGTACTTC. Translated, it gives CASSEGGPYEQYF.